This is a list of T cell receptor beta chains from one sample in a study of cytomegalovirus exposure and HLA in healthy donors. Sequencing used immunoSEQ multiplex PCR; TCRdb keeps in-frame clones, though not all of them. The table records more than 95,000 clones, approximately 80% of them present only once. Sequencing was carried out using PBMCs. The receptors derive from a woman aged 25 to 39 in good health and CMV-seronegative. CDR3s include the opening cysteine and the closing phenylalanine or tryptophan. A D gene is named only where the DNA matches it firmly. Size is omitted from some rows. Given values are once, few, many or a class for expanded clones.

J gene: TRBJ2-3; D gene: NA; V gene: TRBV27; clone size: NA; CDR3 protein: CASSLAGYTDTQYF; CDR3 DNA: TGTGCCAGCAGTTTGGCGGGATACACAGATACGCAGTATTTT
J gene: TRBJ2-1; D gene: NA; V gene: TRBV13; clone size: NA; CDR3 protein: CASSLGVYPNEQFF; CDR3 DNA: TGTGCCAGCAGCTTAGGTGTCTATCCGAATGAGCAGTTCTTC
J gene: TRBJ1-5; D gene: NA; V gene: TRBV4-1; clone size: NA; CDR3 protein: CASSPIREGNQPQHF; CDR3 DNA: TGCGCCAGCAGCCCGATTCGGGAGGGTAATCAGCCCCAGCATTTT
J gene: TRBJ2-3; D gene: NA; V gene: TRBV28; clone size: NA; CDR3 protein: CASRVQGRWDTQYF; CDR3 DNA: TGTGCCAGCAGGGTTCAGGGGCGCTGGGATACGCAGTATTTT
J gene: TRBJ2-1; D gene: NA; V gene: TRBV5-1; clone size: NA; CDR3 protein: CASRSSANNEQFF; CDR3 DNA: TGCGCCAGCCGTTCTAGCGCAAACAATGAGCAGTTCTTC
J gene: TRBJ2-3; D gene: TRBD2; V gene: TRBV27; clone size: NA; CDR3 protein: CASSLRTSGGGTDTQYF; CDR3 DNA: TGTGCCAGCAGTCTGCGGACTAGCGGGGGGGGCACAGATACGCAGTATTTT
J gene: TRBJ2-1; D gene: TRBD1; V gene: TRBV5-1; clone size: NA; CDR3 protein: CASSPGQGYRGINEQFF; CDR3 DNA: TGCGCCAGCAGCCCGGGACAGGGGTATCGCGGGATCAATGAGCAGTTCTTC
J gene: TRBJ2-5; D gene: TRBD1; V gene: TRBV11-2; clone size: NA; CDR3 protein: CASSPTGTGQETQYF; CDR3 DNA: TGTGCCAGCAGCCCTACCGGGACAGGGCAAGAGACCCAGTACTTC
J gene: TRBJ2-5; D gene: NA; V gene: TRBV27; clone size: few; CDR3 protein: CASSVTGQETQYF; CDR3 DNA: TGTGCCAGCAGTGTGACTGGCCAAGAGACCCAGTACTTC
J gene: TRBJ2-7; D gene: TRBD2; V gene: TRBV5-1; clone size: NA; CDR3 protein: CASSTALAGGPGEQYF; CDR3 DNA: TGCGCCAGCAGCACCGCCCTAGCGGGAGGGCCGGGCGAGCAGTACTTC
J gene: TRBJ1-5; D gene: TRBD1; V gene: TRBV27; clone size: NA; CDR3 protein: CASRRFQMGTGANQPQHF; CDR3 DNA: TGTGCCAGCAGGCGGTTTCAAATGGGGACAGGCGCAAATCAGCCCCAGCATTTT
J gene: TRBJ2-5; D gene: NA; V gene: TRBV10-2; clone size: NA; CDR3 protein: CASSELEQGGETQYF; CDR3 DNA: TGCGCCAGCAGTGAGCTGGAACAGGGAGGGGAGACCCAGTACTTC
J gene: TRBJ2-7; D gene: NA; V gene: TRBV28; clone size: NA; CDR3 protein: CASKQRGGVYEQYF; CDR3 DNA: TGTGCCAGCAAACAGAGGGGGGGGGTCTACGAGCAGTACTTC
J gene: TRBJ1-2; D gene: NA; V gene: TRBV7-2; clone size: NA; CDR3 protein: CASSTRRSGYGYTF; CDR3 DNA: TGTGCCAGCAGCACTAGACGGTCAGGCTATGGCTACACCTTC
J gene: TRBJ1-5; D gene: NA; V gene: TRBV4-1; clone size: NA; CDR3 protein: CASSQDTSRQDQPQHF; CDR3 DNA: TGCGCCAGCAGCCAAGATACGTCGCGCCAAGATCAGCCCCAGCATTTT
J gene: TRBJ2-7; D gene: TRBD2; V gene: TRBV7-9; clone size: NA; CDR3 protein: CASSSGLAGAPYEQYF; CDR3 DNA: TGTGCCAGCAGCTCAGGACTAGCGGGTGCCCCCTACGAGCAGTACTTC
J gene: TRBJ2-7; D gene: TRBD1; V gene: TRBV27; clone size: NA; CDR3 protein: CASSLRGQGFHEQYF; CDR3 DNA: TGTGCCAGCAGCCTAAGGGGACAGGGGTTTCACGAGCAGTACTTC
J gene: TRBJ1-1; D gene: NA; V gene: TRBV11-2; clone size: many; CDR3 protein: CASSSGQPNTEAFF; CDR3 DNA: TGTGCCAGCAGCTCGGGACAACCGAACACTGAAGCTTTCTTT
J gene: TRBJ2-6; D gene: NA; V gene: TRBV7-3; clone size: NA; CDR3 protein: CASSPGDRVGANVLTF; CDR3 DNA: TGTGCCAGCAGCCCGGGAGACAGGGTTGGGGCCAACGTCCTGACTTTC
J gene: TRBJ2-3; D gene: NA; V gene: TRBV9; clone size: NA; CDR3 protein: CASSVAGTGADTQYF; CDR3 DNA: TGTGCCAGCAGCGTAGCTGGGACTGGCGCAGATACGCAGTATTTT
J gene: TRBJ1-1; D gene: NA; V gene: TRBV27; clone size: NA; CDR3 protein: CASSWGTGGNTEAFF; CDR3 DNA: TGTGCCAGCAGTTGGGGGACGGGAGGGAACACTGAAGCTTTCTTT
J gene: TRBJ2-1; D gene: TRBD1; V gene: TRBV6-4; clone size: NA; CDR3 protein: CASSQTGGDEQFF; CDR3 DNA: TGTGCCAGCAGTCAAACAGGGGGCGATGAGCAGTTCTTC
J gene: TRBJ2-1; D gene: NA; V gene: TRBV9; clone size: NA; CDR3 protein: CASSYYNEQFF; CDR3 DNA: TGTGCCAGCAGCTATTACAATGAGCAGTTCTTC
J gene: TRBJ2-6; D gene: TRBD1; V gene: TRBV7-2; clone size: NA; CDR3 protein: CASSLGQGISGANVLTF; CDR3 DNA: TGTGCCAGCAGCCTCGGACAGGGGATTTCTGGGGCCAACGTCCTGACTTTC
J gene: TRBJ1-1; D gene: NA; V gene: TRBV6-5; clone size: NA; CDR3 protein: CASIFGGDTEAFF; CDR3 DNA: TGTGCCAGCATCTTTGGAGGCGACACTGAAGCTTTCTTT
J gene: TRBJ2-3; D gene: NA; V gene: TRBV12-5; clone size: NA; CDR3 protein: CASGLQIDTQYF; CDR3 DNA: TGTGCTAGTGGTCTCCAGATAGATACGCAGTATTTT
J gene: TRBJ2-2; D gene: TRBD2; V gene: TRBV4-1; clone size: NA; CDR3 protein: CASSQESSGSTGTGELFF; CDR3 DNA: TGCGCCAGCAGCCAAGAGTCTAGCGGGAGTACGGGCACCGGGGAGCTGTTTTTT
J gene: TRBJ2-7; D gene: TRBD1; V gene: TRBV10-3; clone size: NA; CDR3 protein: CAIGAGGRDEQYF; CDR3 DNA: TGTGCCATCGGTGCAGGGGGTCGGGACGAGCAGTACTTC
J gene: TRBJ1-6; D gene: NA; V gene: TRBV30; clone size: NA; CDR3 protein: CAWSVQGSYNSPLHF; CDR3 DNA: TGTGCCTGGAGTGTACAGGGCTCCTATAATTCACCCCTCCACTTT
J gene: TRBJ2-3; D gene: TRBD2; V gene: TRBV6-5; clone size: once; CDR3 protein: CASSTGGPHDTQYF; CDR3 DNA: TGTGCCAGCAGTACGGGGGGACCGCATGATACGCAGTATTTT
J gene: TRBJ1-5; D gene: NA; V gene: TRBV19; clone size: NA; CDR3 protein: CASTQGGAGNQPQHF; CDR3 DNA: TGTGCCAGTACCCAAGGGGGGGCGGGCAATCAGCCCCAGCATTTT
J gene: TRBJ2-2; D gene: NA; V gene: TRBV6-1; clone size: NA; CDR3 protein: CASSAQGMPNTGELFF; CDR3 DNA: TGTGCCAGCAGTGCCCAGGGGATGCCGAACACCGGGGAGCTGTTTTTT
J gene: TRBJ2-1; D gene: NA; V gene: TRBV7-8; clone size: few; CDR3 protein: CASSLPPFNEQFF; CDR3 DNA: TGTGCCAGCAGCTTACCCCCTTTCAATGAGCAGTTCTTC
J gene: TRBJ2-3; D gene: NA; V gene: TRBV19; clone size: NA; CDR3 protein: CASSTELGGTDTQYF; CDR3 DNA: TGTGCCAGTAGTACAGAACTAGGAGGCACAGATACGCAGTATTTT
J gene: TRBJ2-7; D gene: TRBD1; V gene: TRBV7-9; clone size: NA; CDR3 protein: CASSLGGDREYF; CDR3 DNA: TGTGCCAGCAGCTTAGGGGGGGACAGGGAGTACTTC
J gene: TRBJ2-7; D gene: TRBD1; V gene: TRBV4-1; clone size: NA; CDR3 protein: CASSQIDRVPSYEQYF; CDR3 DNA: TGCGCCAGCAGCCAGATCGACAGGGTCCCTTCCTACGAGCAGTACTTC
J gene: TRBJ2-5; D gene: NA; V gene: TRBV5-1; clone size: once; CDR3 protein: CASTPGIRETQYF; CDR3 DNA: TGCGCCAGCACCCCGGGGATTAGAGAGACCCAGTACTTC
J gene: TRBJ2-7; D gene: TRBD1; V gene: TRBV28; clone size: NA; CDR3 protein: CASSFGTGWDEQYF; CDR3 DNA: TGTGCCAGCAGTTTCGGGACAGGTTGGGACGAGCAGTACTTC
J gene: TRBJ2-5; D gene: TRBD2; V gene: TRBV7-7; clone size: NA; CDR3 protein: CRRREGRETQYF; CDR3 DNA: TGCCGGCGGCGGGAGGGCCGGGAGACCCAGTACTTC
J gene: TRBJ2-5; D gene: TRBD2; V gene: TRBV18; clone size: NA; CDR3 protein: CASSPREGETQYF; CDR3 DNA: TGTGCCAGCTCACCGAGGGAGGGGGAGACCCAGTACTTC
J gene: TRBJ1-1; D gene: TRBD1; V gene: TRBV19; clone size: once; CDR3 protein: CASSTGGEGVTEAFF; CDR3 DNA: TGTGCCAGTAGTACAGGGGGCGAGGGAGTCACTGAAGCTTTCTTT
J gene: TRBJ1-6; D gene: TRBD1; V gene: TRBV28; clone size: NA; CDR3 protein: CASRGDRVGNSPLHF; CDR3 DNA: TGTGCCAGCAGAGGAGACAGGGTAGGAAATTCACCCCTCCACTTT
J gene: TRBJ2-4; D gene: NA; V gene: TRBV28; clone size: once; CDR3 protein: CASSYTQGFNIQYF; CDR3 DNA: TGTGCCAGCAGCTACACACAGGGTTTCAACATTCAGTACTTC
J gene: TRBJ2-1; D gene: TRBD1; V gene: TRBV6-5; clone size: NA; CDR3 protein: CASSSGQEYNEQFF; CDR3 DNA: TGTGCCAGCAGTTCGGGACAGGAATACAATGAGCAGTTCTTC
J gene: TRBJ2-1; D gene: TRBD2; V gene: TRBV5-4; clone size: once; CDR3 protein: CASSLGAGGGGEQFF; CDR3 DNA: TGTGCCAGCAGCTTGGGAGCGGGGGGGGGTGGTGAGCAGTTCTTC
J gene: TRBJ2-7; D gene: TRBD2; V gene: TRBV9; clone size: NA; CDR3 protein: CASSVGLAGAYYEQYF; CDR3 DNA: TGTGCCAGCAGCGTCGGACTAGCGGGAGCCTACTACGAGCAGTACTTC
J gene: TRBJ1-1; D gene: TRBD1; V gene: TRBV6-1; clone size: NA; CDR3 protein: CASRVDRGQGTEAFF; CDR3 DNA: TGTGCCAGCAGGGTAGACAGGGGGCAAGGCACTGAAGCTTTCTTT
J gene: TRBJ2-2; D gene: TRBD2; V gene: TRBV5-1; clone size: few; CDR3 protein: CASSQLAGDTGELFF; CDR3 DNA: TGCGCCAGCAGCCAACTAGCGGGAGACACCGGGGAGCTGTTTTTT
J gene: TRBJ1-4; D gene: TRBD1; V gene: TRBV7-9; clone size: few; CDR3 protein: CASSFGTGVREKLFF; CDR3 DNA: TGTGCCAGCAGCTTTGGGACAGGGGTGAGAGAAAAACTGTTTTTT
J gene: TRBJ2-2; D gene: TRBD2; V gene: TRBV19; clone size: NA; CDR3 protein: CASNGLAAPAGELFF; CDR3 DNA: TGTGCCAGTAACGGTCTAGCGGCTCCGGCTGGGGAGCTGTTTTTT
J gene: TRBJ1-5; D gene: TRBD1; V gene: TRBV28; clone size: NA; CDR3 protein: CASTTPGQGIQPQHF; CDR3 DNA: TGTGCCAGCACAACCCCGGGACAGGGTATACAGCCCCAGCATTTT
J gene: TRBJ2-3; D gene: TRBD2; V gene: TRBV6-4; clone size: few; CDR3 protein: CASSERETDTQYF; CDR3 DNA: TGTGCCAGCAGTGAGCGGGAGACAGATACGCAGTATTTT
J gene: TRBJ2-5; D gene: NA; V gene: TRBV4-1; clone size: NA; CDR3 protein: CASSQGQDETQYF; CDR3 DNA: TGCGCCAGCAGCCAAGGACAGGATGAGACCCAGTACTTC
J gene: TRBJ2-3; D gene: TRBD1; V gene: TRBV5-1; clone size: NA; CDR3 protein: CASSRNRGATDTQYF; CDR3 DNA: TGCGCCAGCAGCCGGAACAGGGGTGCCACAGATACGCAGTATTTT
J gene: TRBJ1-1; D gene: NA; V gene: TRBV5-8; clone size: NA; CDR3 protein: CASSLEGSGGAFF; CDR3 DNA: TGTGCCAGCAGCTTGGAAGGCTCGGGAGGAGCTTTCTTT